This is a list of T cell receptor beta chains from one sample in a study of blood T cell repertoires in COVID-19. Produced via immunoSEQ multiplex PCR; TCRdb's table is partial and in-frame only. The sample has about 73,000 clones, approximately 80% seen once. Sequencing was carried out using peripheral blood. These receptors were taken from a woman in her 70s with acute or convalescent COVID-19. The CDR3 runs from the conserved cysteine through the conserved F or W. Fields, in order: D gene, J gene, V gene, clone size, CDR3 DNA, CDR3 protein. A D gene is named only where the DNA matches it firmly. The size of a clone is reported for some rows only, either as once, few or many, or as a class for expanded clones.

>NA|TRBJ2-5|TRBV11-3|NA
TGTGCCAGCAGTTGGGGAGGACAAGAGACCCAGTACTTC
CASSWGGQETQYF
>TRBD1|TRBJ2-7|TRBV5-1|NA
TGCGCCAGCAGCTTGGGGGACAGAGGGAAGCAGTACTTC
CASSLGDRGKQYF
>TRBD2|TRBJ2-2|TRBV6-5|once
TGTTCTTCGGGAGCTAGCGGATGGAACACCGGGGAGCTGTTTTTT
CSSGASGWNTGELFF
>NA|TRBJ2-3|TRBV18|NA
TGTGCCAGCTCACGCTCGCCCCCAGGGGCTAGCACAGATACGCAGTATTTT
CASSRSPPGASTDTQYF
>NA|TRBJ2-7|TRBV11-2|NA
TGTGCCAGCAGCTCAACCCGGGGGGAGCAGTACTTC
CASSSTRGEQYF
>TRBD2|TRBJ2-3|TRBV2|NA
TGTGCCAGCAGATACATCGGGACTAGCAGAGATACGCAGTATTTT
CASRYIGTSRDTQYF
>TRBD2|TRBJ2-1|TRBV10-3|NA
TGTGCCATCAGTGCAGTAGCGGGAGGGCTCTACAATGAGCAGTTCTTC
CAISAVAGGLYNEQFF
>TRBD2|TRBJ2-5|TRBV5-5|NA
TGTGCCAGCAGCGTGCCACTAGCGGGAGGTTTAGAGACCCAGTACTTC
CASSVPLAGGLETQYF
>NA|TRBJ1-5|TRBV25-1|NA
TGTGCCAGCAGTTCCACAGGTTTCAATCAGCCCCAGCATTTT
CASSSTGFNQPQHF
>NA|TRBJ1-6|TRBV11-2|NA
TGTGCCAGCAGCCCTCAGGGTTGGAATTCACCCCTCCACTTT
CASSPQGWNSPLHF
>NA|TRBJ2-7|TRBV27|NA
TGTGCCAGCAGTTCTAGCCGGGTCGCCTACGAGCAGTACTTC
CASSSSRVAYEQYF
>TRBD2|TRBJ2-5|TRBV6-5|NA
TGTGCCAGCAGTTACTCGGGGGGGAAGGAGACCCAGTACTTC
CASSYSGGKETQYF
>TRBD1|TRBJ1-2|TRBV28|NA
TGTGCCAGCAAAAGGGACAGGGGCACTACAGTTTATGGCTACACCTTC
CASKRDRGTTVYGYTF
>NA|TRBJ2-2|TRBV7-7|few
TGTGCCAGCAGCCCCCGTGTCACCGGGGAGCTGTTTTTT
CASSPRVTGELFF
>TRBD2|TRBJ2-1|TRBV18|once
TGTGCCAGCTCCGTCGGACTAGCGGGCTACAATGAGCAGTTCTTC
CASSVGLAGYNEQFF
>NA|TRBJ2-3|TRBV29-1|NA
TGCAGCGTTTCCAAAGGGGCAGATACGCAGTATTTT
CSVSKGADTQYF
>TRBD2|TRBJ2-7|TRBV28|NA
TGTGCCAGCCCGCCGAACGCGGGAGTTGGTTATTACGAGCAGTACTTC
CASPPNAGVGYYEQYF
>NA|TRBJ2-3|TRBV4-2|NA
TGTGCCAGCAGCGAGGGGGGGTCGTATACGCAGTATTTT
CASSEGGSYTQYF
>NA|TRBJ2-6|TRBV9|NA
TGTGCCAGCAGGACTGGCCCCTCTGGGGCCAACGTCCTGACTTTC
CASRTGPSGANVLTF
>TRBD2|TRBJ2-2|TRBV4-1|NA
TGCGCCAGCAGCCATACGGGACTACTGAACACCGGGGAGCTGTTTTTT
CASSHTGLLNTGELFF
>NA|TRBJ1-1|TRBV10-2|NA
TGCGCCAGCAGTTTACAGAACACTGAAGCTTTCTTT
CASSLQNTEAFF
>TRBD1|TRBJ1-2|TRBV27|few
TGTGCCAGCAGCCTACAGGGGGCTGGTGGCTACACCTTC
CASSLQGAGGYTF
>NA|TRBJ2-2|TRBV9|NA
TGTGCCAGCAGCGTCGCCCGTGGGGCGGGGACCGGGGAGCTGTTTTTT
CASSVARGAGTGELFF
>TRBD2|TRBJ2-5|TRBV5-8|NA
TGTGCCAGCAGTGAGGGGCTTAGGGCGGGAGCGATCGGAGAGACCCAGTACTTC
CASSEGLRAGAIGETQYF
>TRBD2|TRBJ2-5|TRBV9|NA
TGTGCCAGCAGCGTAGAGGCGGGAGTGGAGACCCAGTACTTC
CASSVEAGVETQYF
>NA|TRBJ2-5|TRBV5-1|NA
TGCGCCAGCAGCTATTCCCCGGAGGGTAGAGAGACCCAGTACTTC
CASSYSPEGRETQYF
>TRBD1|TRBJ2-7|TRBV7-2|NA
TGTGCCAGCAGCTTGGGGGACAGGAGATACTACGAGCAGTACTTC
CASSLGDRRYYEQYF
>NA|TRBJ2-7|TRBV30|medium-sized
TGTGCCTGGAGTGTGGGGCAGTCCTACGAGCAGTACTTC
CAWSVGQSYEQYF
>TRBD2|TRBJ2-4|TRBV28|NA
TGTGCCAGCAGTGCTTTAGCGGGGATTAAAAACATTCAGTACTTC
CASSALAGIKNIQYF
>NA|TRBJ1-5|TRBV30|NA
TGTGCCTGGAGTGTAAACAGGGTGAGGGGCGGCAATCAGCCCCAGCATTTT
CAWSVNRVRGGNQPQHF
>NA|TRBJ2-5|TRBV12-3/TRBV12-4|NA
TGTGCCAGCAGTTTACGGGGGGCTGGGACCCAGTACTTC
CASSLRGAGTQYF
>TRBD2|TRBJ2-2|TRBV7-6|NA
TGTGCTTCGGGGAGCCGGGGGGTGAACACCGGGGAGCTGTTTTTT
CASGSRGVNTGELFF
>NA|TRBJ1-5|TRBV28|NA
TGTGCCAGCTCCCGAGGAGGGAGCCGCAATCAGCCCCAGCATTTT
CASSRGGSRNQPQHF
>TRBD1|TRBJ1-1|TRBV27|NA
TGTGCCAGCAGTCGAAGGACAGGGACAAACACTGAAGCTTTCTTT
CASSRRTGTNTEAFF
>NA|TRBJ1-4|TRBV5-1|NA
TGCGCCAGCAGCACGGACGGGGGAACTGAAAAACTGTTTTTT
CASSTDGGTEKLFF
>NA|TRBJ1-2|TRBV11-2|NA
TGTGCCAGCAGCTTATTGTCGGACACCGTCCTCTATGGCTACACCTTC
CASSLLSDTVLYGYTF
>TRBD1|TRBJ2-5|TRBV19|NA
TGTGCCAGTAGTCGGGACAGCGCAGAGACCCAGTACTTC
CASSRDSAETQYF
>NA|TRBJ2-3|TRBV11-2|few
TGTGCCAGCACCGAACCAATAGGGAGTATTGAGAACACGCAGTATTTT
CASTEPIGSIENTQYF
>TRBD2|TRBJ2-1|TRBV3-1/TRBV3-2|few
TGTGCCAGCAGTCGGACTAGCGTATGGAAGCAGTTCTTC
CASSRTSVWKQFF
>NA|TRBJ2-7|TRBV7-2|NA
TGTGCCAGCAGCCGAAGACAGGATTACGAGCAGTACTTC
CASSRRQDYEQYF
>TRBD1|TRBJ1-2|TRBV18|few
TGTGCCAGCTCACCACCAGGAGGACAGGATGGCTACACCTTC
CASSPPGGQDGYTF
>NA|TRBJ2-7|TRBV12-3/TRBV12-4|many
TGTGCCAGCACCCCCCGCAGCGGGTACGAGCAGTACTTC
CASTPRSGYEQYF
>TRBD1|TRBJ1-1|TRBV5-5|NA
TGTGCCAGCAGCCAGGGACAGGGGGCTGACACTGAAGCTTTCTTT
CASSQGQGADTEAFF
>NA|TRBJ2-2|TRBV7-9|NA
TGTGCCAGCAGTTATTACGGGACTCACTCGCCGAACACCGGGGAGCTGTTTTTT
CASSYYGTHSPNTGELFF
>NA|TRBJ1-5|TRBV27|few
TGTGCCAGCAGTTTTACGGGGAAAGGCAATCAGCCCCAGCATTTT
CASSFTGKGNQPQHF
>TRBD1|TRBJ2-4|TRBV7-3|NA
TGTGCCAGCAGGTCGACAGGGAGTACCAAAAACATTCAGTACTTC
CASRSTGSTKNIQYF
>NA|TRBJ1-1|TRBV7-9|NA
TGTGCCAGCAGCTCGAATACTCGGGGGAGCGCTTTCTTT
CASSSNTRGSAFF
>NA|TRBJ2-7|TRBV29-1|NA
TGCAGCTACTTAGACAGTCCCTACGAGCAGTACTTC
CSYLDSPYEQYF
>TRBD1|TRBJ2-1|TRBV5-6|NA
TGTGCCAGCAGCCTTAAGGACAGGGTTAGCTCCTACAATGAGCAGTTCTTC
CASSLKDRVSSYNEQFF
>NA|TRBJ2-7|TRBV6-5|NA
TGTGCCAGCAGTTACTCAGCGACAGACTACGAGCAGTACTTC
CASSYSATDYEQYF
>NA|TRBJ1-3|TRBV7-8|NA
TGTGCCAGCAGCTCCGGACAGTACTCTGGAAACACCATATATTTT
CASSSGQYSGNTIYF
>TRBD1|TRBJ1-4|TRBV2|NA
TGTGCCAAAAGGGAGACAGGGGGTGAAAAACTGTTTTTT
CAKRETGGEKLFF
>NA|TRBJ1-2|TRBV11-3|NA
TGTGCCAGCAGCATACCGGGGAGGGCGGATGGCTACACCTTC
CASSIPGRADGYTF
>TRBD1|TRBJ1-1|TRBV5-6|NA
TGTGCCAGCAGCGTCCGGGACAGGAGGTTGACTGAAGCTTTCTTT
CASSVRDRRLTEAFF